The rows below give T cell receptor beta chains drawn from one sample of a study of blood T cells in healthy people across ages. TCRdb re-derived calls from the 5' RACE reads in MiXCR, one entry per CDR3 protein. Of about 1.8 million distinct CDR3 sequences listed, 40% to 55% are singletons. Sequencing was done on a sample of blood. These receptors all come from a woman aged 40 to 50 in good health. CDR3s include the opening cysteine and the closing phenylalanine or tryptophan. Each record gives: V gene, D gene, clone size, J gene, CDR3 protein, CDR3 DNA. A D gene is named only where the DNA matches it firmly. Only some rows state a clone size, as once, few, many or a class for expanded clones.

TRBV6-6	TRBD1	.	TRBJ2-5	CASRPPGQSTETQYF	TGTGCCAGTAGGCCTCCGGGACAGAGTACGGAGACCCAGTACTTC
TRBV6-5	.	.	TRBJ2-7	CASGGLTYEQYF	TGTGCCAGCGGGGGACTTACCTACGAGCAGTACTTC
TRBV12-3/TRBV12-4	.	.	TRBJ2-1	CASSLPGTSYNEQFF	TGTGCCAGCAGTTTACCAGGGACGTCCTACAATGAGCAGTTCTTC
TRBV12-3/TRBV12-4	.	.	TRBJ2-3	CASSPGHGGPDTQYF	TGTGCCAGCAGTCCAGGGCATGGGGGACCAGATACGCAGTATTTT
TRBV12-5	.	.	TRBJ2-3	CASGLGPSTDTQYF	TGTGCTAGTGGTTTGGGACCTAGCACAGATACGCAGTATTTT
TRBV28	.	.	TRBJ1-6	CASIPSGNNPPLHF	TGTGCCAGCATCCCCTCAGGGAATAATCCACCCCTCCACTTT
TRBV6-4	TRBD2	.	TRBJ2-7	CASSDSGDSYNEQYF	TGTGCCAGCAGTGACAGCGGGGATTCCTACAATGAGCAGTACTTC
TRBV5-1	TRBD1	few	TRBJ1-6	CASSLSGTGVRNSPLHF	TGCGCCAGCAGCTTGTCCGGGACAGGGGTTCGAAATTCACCCCTCCACTTT
TRBV4-1	.	.	TRBJ1-5	CASSQEQFYQPQHF	TGCGCCAGCAGCCAAGAACAGTTTTATCAGCCCCAGCATTTT
TRBV14	TRBD2	.	TRBJ2-2	CASSQASGIAGELFF	TGTGCCAGCAGCCAGGCAAGCGGGATTGCCGGGGAGCTGTTTTTT
TRBV15	.	.	TRBJ2-1	CATSRDLRARESNEQFF	TGTGCCACCAGCAGAGATTTGAGGGCTCGTGAATCCAATGAGCAGTTCTTC
TRBV6-1	TRBD1	.	TRBJ1-2	CASSGGQPIYGYTF	TGTGCCAGCAGTGGGGGACAGCCGATTTATGGCTACACCTTC
TRBV11-2	TRBD2	few	TRBJ2-1	CASSSAWTSGGVVEQFF	TGTGCCAGCAGCTCCGCCTGGACTAGCGGGGGGGTGGTTGAGCAGTTCTTC
TRBV15	.	.	TRBJ2-5	CATKNPQGNQETQYF	TGTGCCACGAAAAACCCACAGGGCAACCAAGAGACCCAGTACTTC
TRBV19	TRBD1	.	TRBJ2-5	CASSTPTGNKETQYF	TGTGCCAGTAGTACCCCGACAGGGAACAAAGAGACCCAGTACTTC
TRBV5-1	TRBD1	.	TRBJ2-6	CASSLSFGQGAAGANVLTF	TGCGCCAGCAGCTTGTCTTTCGGACAGGGCGCGGCTGGGGCCAACGTCCTGACTTTC
TRBV20-1	.	many	TRBJ2-5	CSASRGGETQYF	TGCAGTGCTTCCCGGGGCGGAGAGACCCAGTACTTC
TRBV5-1	.	few	TRBJ2-1	CASSLLGGRNNEQFF	TGCGCCAGCAGTTTATTGGGGGGCAGGAACAATGAGCAGTTCTTC
TRBV2	.	.	TRBJ1-2	CASSEGTAYNYGYTF	TGTGCCAGCAGTGAAGGAACGGCTTATAACTATGGCTACACCTTC
TRBV6-5	TRBD2	.	TRBJ2-1	CASSYRAGGSYNEQFF	TGTGCCAGCAGTTATCGCGCGGGGGGTTCCTACAATGAGCAGTTCTTC
TRBV29-1	.	.	TRBJ1-6	CSVTLGTNNSPLHF	TGCAGCGTCACGCTCGGGACAAATAATTCACCCCTCCACTTT
TRBV5-1	.	few	TRBJ2-3	CASKLERTDTQYF	TGCGCCAGCAAGCTGGAACGCACAGATACGCAGTATTTT
TRBV20-1	.	.	TRBJ1-6	CSASGTPVPPLHF	TGCAGTGCTTCAGGGACACCGGTACCACCCCTCCACTTT
TRBV20-1	TRBD1	.	TRBJ2-7	CSARAFRDRGDEQYF	TGCAGTGCTAGAGCATTCCGGGACAGGGGTGATGAGCAGTACTTC
TRBV4-2	.	.	TRBJ2-5	CASSQTGTNAPETQYF	TGTGCCAGCAGCCAAACCGGGACAAACGCTCCCGAGACCCAGTACTTC
TRBV29-1	.	.	TRBJ2-2	CSVDEGGTGELFF	TGCAGCGTTGATGAGGGGGGGACCGGGGAGCTGTTTTTT
TRBV12-3/TRBV12-4	TRBD1	.	TRBJ1-2	CASTQGTGRNYGYTF	TGTGCCAGCACCCAAGGGACAGGGAGGAACTATGGCTACACCTTC
TRBV13	.	.	TRBJ1-2	CASSLGGGVPGYTF	TGTGCCAGCAGCTTAGGAGGGGGGGTACCCGGCTACACCTTC
TRBV7-2	TRBD2	few	TRBJ2-5	CASTPGVAGGLVQETQYF	TGTGCCAGCACCCCAGGGGTAGCGGGGGGCCTTGTCCAAGAGACCCAGTACTTC
TRBV4-2	.	few	TRBJ2-7	CASSQEGWGADEQYF	TGTGCCAGCAGCCAAGAAGGGTGGGGAGCGGACGAGCAGTACTTC
TRBV3-1	TRBD1	.	TRBJ2-7	CAGSQEGQVFEQYF	TGTGCCGGCAGCCAAGAGGGACAGGTTTTTGAGCAGTACTTC
TRBV5-1	TRBD1	.	TRBJ2-5	CASSWDRAPQETQYF	TGCGCCAGCAGCTGGGACAGGGCCCCCCAAGAGACCCAGTACTTC
TRBV10-3	TRBD1	.	TRBJ1-2	CAIRGGVYGYTF	TGTGCCATCAGAGGGGGCGTCTATGGCTACACCTTC
TRBV6-5	.	.	TRBJ2-1	CASSYSTAYNEQFF	TGTGCCAGCAGTTACTCGACAGCCTACAATGAGCAGTTCTTC
TRBV3-1	TRBD2	.	TRBJ2-4	CASSHPSGGAENIQYF	TGTGCCAGCAGCCATCCTAGCGGGGGGGCCGAAAACATTCAGTACTTC
TRBV7-9	.	.	TRBJ1-2	CASSLDPAGGYTF	TGTGCCAGCAGCTTAGATCCGGCAGGTGGCTACACCTTC
TRBV12-3/TRBV12-4	TRBD2	.	TRBJ2-7	CASSNGGRNEQYF	TGTGCCAGCTCAAACGGGGGGAGGAATGAGCAGTACTTC
TRBV14	.	.	TRBJ2-3	CASSQEITGYTDTQYF	TGTGCCAGCAGCCAAGAGATAACGGGCTACACAGATACGCAGTATTTT
TRBV12-3/TRBV12-4	.	.	TRBJ1-5	CASNRLDQPQHF	TGTGCCAGCAACAGACTTGATCAGCCCCAGCATTTT
TRBV5-6	TRBD1	.	TRBJ1-2	CASSRGTGLTGGYTF	TGTGCCAGCAGCCGGGGGACAGGCTTGACAGGGGGCTACACCTTC
TRBV5-1	TRBD2	.	TRBJ2-5	CASSFRTSGGTHPQETQYF	TGCGCCAGCAGCTTTAGGACTAGCGGGGGAACCCACCCCCAAGAGACCCAGTACTTC
TRBV28	.	.	TRBJ2-7	CASNKGGNEQYF	TGTGCCAGCAATAAGGGTGGCAACGAGCAGTACTTC
TRBV12-3/TRBV12-4	TRBD2	.	TRBJ2-5	CASRPGRRGEQETQYF	TGTGCCAGCAGGCCCGGTAGGCGGGGGGAACAAGAGACCCAGTACTTC
TRBV20-1	.	.	TRBJ2-7	CSGWRAGEQYF	TGCAGTGGATGGCGGGCCGGGGAGCAGTACTTC
TRBV3-1	.	.	TRBJ1-6	CASSQEPPGRSPLHF	TGTGCCAGCAGCCAAGAACCCCCTGGGCGGTCACCCCTCCACTTT
TRBV7-8	.	.	TRBJ2-7	CASSLTDRGEEQYF	TGTGCCAGCAGCTTAACCGACAGAGGTGAAGAGCAGTACTTC
TRBV7-9	.	.	TRBJ2-5	CASSLRAGRETQYF	TGTGCCAGCAGCTTAAGGGCAGGGAGAGAGACCCAGTACTTC
TRBV10-3	.	.	TRBJ2-7	CAISDGVHSYEQYF	TGTGCCATCAGTGACGGGGTTCACTCCTACGAGCAGTACTTC